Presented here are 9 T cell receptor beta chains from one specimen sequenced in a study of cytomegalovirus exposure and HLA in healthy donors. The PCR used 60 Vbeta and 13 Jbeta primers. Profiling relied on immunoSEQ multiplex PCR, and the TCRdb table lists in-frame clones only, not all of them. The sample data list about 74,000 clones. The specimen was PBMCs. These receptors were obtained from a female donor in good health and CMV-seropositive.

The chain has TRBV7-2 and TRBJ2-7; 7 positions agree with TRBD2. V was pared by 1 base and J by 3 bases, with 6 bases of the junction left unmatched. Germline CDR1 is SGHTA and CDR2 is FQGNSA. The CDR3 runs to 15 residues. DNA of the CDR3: TGTGCCAGCAGCTTAGAGCCGAGGGACTACTACGAGCAGTACTTC. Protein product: CASSLEPRDYYEQYF.

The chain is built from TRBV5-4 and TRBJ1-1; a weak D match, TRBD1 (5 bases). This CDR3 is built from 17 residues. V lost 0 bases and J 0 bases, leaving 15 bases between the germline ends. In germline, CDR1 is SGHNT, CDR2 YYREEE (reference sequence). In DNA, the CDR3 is TGTGCCAGCAGCTTGGCCGGGGGTAGAGGGATGAACACTGAAGCTTTCTTT. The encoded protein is CASSLAGGRGMNTEAFF.

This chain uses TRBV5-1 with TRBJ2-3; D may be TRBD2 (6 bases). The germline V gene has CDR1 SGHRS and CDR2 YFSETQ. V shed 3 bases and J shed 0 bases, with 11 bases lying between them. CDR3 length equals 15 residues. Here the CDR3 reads CASSSGGTSTDTQYF. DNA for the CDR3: TGCGCCAGCAGCTCCGGCGGGACCAGCACAGATACGCAGTATTTT.

CDR3 DNA sequence: TGCGCCAGCAGCCAAGATCCGGGTAGTCGACAGTTCTTC. It is translated as CASSQDPGSRQFF. This chain joins TRBV4-3 and TRBJ2-1; D call uncertain. Trimming shortened V by 0 bases and J by 13 bases, and 13 bases separated the two germline ends. Germline V gene lookup returns CDR1 LGHNA and CDR2 YSLEER. The CDR3 has 13 amino acids.

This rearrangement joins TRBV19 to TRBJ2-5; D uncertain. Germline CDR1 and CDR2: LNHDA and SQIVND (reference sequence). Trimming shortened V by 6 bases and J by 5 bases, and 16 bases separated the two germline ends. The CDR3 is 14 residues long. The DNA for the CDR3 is TGTGCCAGTAGGAACCGAGGATCCGGCGAGACCCAGTACTTC. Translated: CASRNRGSGETQYF.

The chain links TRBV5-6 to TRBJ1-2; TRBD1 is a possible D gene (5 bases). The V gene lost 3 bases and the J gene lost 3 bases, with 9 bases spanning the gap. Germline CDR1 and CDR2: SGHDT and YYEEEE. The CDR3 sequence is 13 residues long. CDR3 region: CASSSDRHYGYTF. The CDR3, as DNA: TGTGCCAGCAGCTCCGACAGACACTATGGCTACACCTTC.

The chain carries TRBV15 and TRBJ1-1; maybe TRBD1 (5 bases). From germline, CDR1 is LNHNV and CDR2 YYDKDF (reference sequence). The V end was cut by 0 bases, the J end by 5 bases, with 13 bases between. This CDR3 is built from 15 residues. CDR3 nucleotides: TGTGCCACCAGCAGAGATTTTGGGGGAGGGACTGAAGCTTTCTTT. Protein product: CATSRDFGGGTEAFF.

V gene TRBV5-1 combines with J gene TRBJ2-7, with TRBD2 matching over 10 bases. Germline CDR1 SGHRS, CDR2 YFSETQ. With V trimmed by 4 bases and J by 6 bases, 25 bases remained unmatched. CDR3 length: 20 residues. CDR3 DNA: TGCGCCAGCAGCCCCCAACCTACCTCCATCTCTCTAGCGGGAGTGGGCGAGCAGTACTTC. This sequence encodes CASSPQPTSISLAGVGEQYF. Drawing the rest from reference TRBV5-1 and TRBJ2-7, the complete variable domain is KAGVTQTPRYLIKTRGQQVTLSCSPISGHRSVSWYQQTPGQGLQFLFEYFSETQRNKGNFPGRFSGRQFSNSRSEMNVSTLELGDSALYLCASSPQPTSISLAGVGEQYFGPGTRLTVT.

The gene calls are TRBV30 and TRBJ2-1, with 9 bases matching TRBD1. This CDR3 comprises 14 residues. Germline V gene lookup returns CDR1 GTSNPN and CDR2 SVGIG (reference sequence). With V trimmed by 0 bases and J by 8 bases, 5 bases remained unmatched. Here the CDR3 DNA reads TGTGCCTGGAGTGTGGGGACAGGGTGGCATGAGCAGTTCTTC. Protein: CAWSVGTGWHEQFF.